This is a list of T cell receptor beta chains from one sample in a study of blood T cell repertoires in COVID-19. The protocol was immunoSEQ multiplex PCR, while the TCRdb copy is restricted to in-frame clones and leaves out a portion. The repertoire holds about 340,000 clones, with 86% as singletons. Sequencing was carried out using peripheral blood. These receptors were taken from a woman aged 60 to 75 with COVID-19, enrolled during active disease. The CDR3 runs from the conserved cysteine through the conserved F or W. D genes are given only for firm matches. Size tells how often a clone was seen (once, few, many) or the class of an expanded clone, and some rows leave it out.

d_gene: TRBD1; j_gene: TRBJ1-1; abundance: -; v_gene: TRBV4-1; CDR3aa: CASSQGQFAGTEAFF; CDR3nt: TGCGCCAGCAGCCAGGGACAGTTCGCGGGCACTGAAGCTTTCTTT
d_gene: -; j_gene: TRBJ1-1; abundance: few; v_gene: TRBV4-3; CDR3aa: CASSLGRTMNTEAFF; CDR3nt: TGCGCCAGCAGCCTGGGAAGGACTATGAACACTGAAGCTTTCTTT
d_gene: -; j_gene: TRBJ2-7; abundance: -; v_gene: TRBV6-1; CDR3aa: CASSDTGYEQYF; CDR3nt: TGTGCCAGCAGTGATACCGGGTACGAGCAGTACTTC
d_gene: -; j_gene: TRBJ2-3; abundance: -; v_gene: TRBV10-1; CDR3aa: CASSELGPTSSTDTQYF; CDR3nt: TGCGCCAGCAGTGAGCTGGGGCCCACTTCTAGCACAGATACGCAGTATTTT
d_gene: -; j_gene: TRBJ1-1; abundance: -; v_gene: TRBV27; CDR3aa: CASSLSRGGTEAFF; CDR3nt: TGTGCCAGCAGTTTATCGAGGGGGGGAACTGAAGCTTTCTTT
d_gene: TRBD1; j_gene: TRBJ1-5; abundance: -; v_gene: TRBV5-1; CDR3aa: CASSLDGTGHNQPQHF; CDR3nt: TGCGCCAGCAGCTTGGATGGGACAGGCCACAATCAGCCCCAGCATTTT
d_gene: TRBD1; j_gene: TRBJ1-1; abundance: -; v_gene: TRBV30; CDR3aa: CAWNSPTGMNTEAFF; CDR3nt: TGTGCCTGGAACTCCCCGACAGGGATGAACACTGAAGCTTTCTTT
d_gene: TRBD1; j_gene: TRBJ1-1; abundance: -; v_gene: TRBV6-2/TRBV6-3; CDR3aa: CASSADRDSTAFF; CDR3nt: TGTGCCAGCAGTGCAGACAGGGATAGTACGGCTTTCTTT
d_gene: -; j_gene: TRBJ1-2; abundance: -; v_gene: TRBV29-1; CDR3aa: CSMGGNYGYTF; CDR3nt: TGCAGCATGGGGGGTAACTATGGCTACACCTTC
d_gene: -; j_gene: TRBJ1-6; abundance: -; v_gene: TRBV5-6; CDR3aa: CASSLAGLESPLHF; CDR3nt: TGTGCCAGCAGCTTGGCCGGGTTAGAGTCACCCCTCCACTTT
d_gene: -; j_gene: TRBJ1-1; abundance: once; v_gene: TRBV6-5; CDR3aa: CASSYVGPANTEAFF; CDR3nt: TGTGCCAGCAGTTATGTGGGGCCCGCAAACACTGAAGCTTTCTTT
d_gene: TRBD1; j_gene: TRBJ2-3; abundance: -; v_gene: TRBV5-1; CDR3aa: CASSTSGTGADTQYF; CDR3nt: TGCGCCAGCAGCACCTCCGGGACAGGGGCCGATACGCAGTATTTT
d_gene: -; j_gene: TRBJ2-3; abundance: -; v_gene: TRBV7-3; CDR3aa: CASSLIPWRGPTDTQYF; CDR3nt: TGTGCCAGCAGCTTAATTCCCTGGCGGGGGCCCACAGATACGCAGTATTTT
d_gene: TRBD1; j_gene: TRBJ1-1; abundance: -; v_gene: TRBV5-1; CDR3aa: CASSSYRDRGTEAFF; CDR3nt: TGCGCCAGCAGCTCGTACCGGGACAGGGGCACTGAAGCTTTCTTT
d_gene: TRBD1; j_gene: TRBJ1-1; abundance: few; v_gene: TRBV29-1; CDR3aa: CSVTGQGNTEAFF; CDR3nt: TGCAGCGTGACGGGACAGGGGAACACTGAAGCTTTCTTT
d_gene: TRBD1; j_gene: TRBJ2-5; abundance: -; v_gene: TRBV5-1; CDR3aa: CASSEPGGKETQYF; CDR3nt: TGCGCCAGCAGTGAGCCAGGGGGCAAAGAGACCCAGTACTTC
d_gene: -; j_gene: TRBJ1-2; abundance: -; v_gene: TRBV7-2; CDR3aa: CASSLGGQDYGYTF; CDR3nt: TGTGCCAGCAGCTTAGGGGGGCAGGACTATGGCTACACCTTC
d_gene: -; j_gene: TRBJ1-5; abundance: -; v_gene: TRBV9; CDR3aa: CASSVSTGNQPQHF; CDR3nt: TGTGCCAGCAGCGTATCCACGGGCAATCAGCCCCAGCATTTT
d_gene: TRBD1; j_gene: TRBJ1-4; abundance: medium-sized; v_gene: TRBV6-1; CDR3aa: CASSGRDRGPGANEKLFF; CDR3nt: TGTGCCAGCAGTGGCCGGGACAGGGGCCCGGGGGCTAATGAAAAACTGTTTTTT
d_gene: TRBD2; j_gene: TRBJ2-7; abundance: -; v_gene: TRBV6-1; CDR3aa: CASSEGSGVTSYEQYF; CDR3nt: TGTGCCAGCAGTGAGGGTAGCGGGGTGACCTCCTACGAGCAGTACTTC
d_gene: -; j_gene: TRBJ1-1; abundance: -; v_gene: TRBV19; CDR3aa: CASRGPSLGNTEAFF; CDR3nt: TGTGCCAGTAGGGGCCCTTCCCTCGGGAACACTGAAGCTTTCTTT
d_gene: TRBD1; j_gene: TRBJ2-7; abundance: -; v_gene: TRBV7-6; CDR3aa: CASSLAGTGGYEQYF; CDR3nt: TGTGCCAGCAGCTTAGCTGGGACAGGGGGCTACGAGCAGTACTTC
d_gene: TRBD1; j_gene: TRBJ1-2; abundance: once; v_gene: TRBV12-3/TRBV12-4; CDR3aa: CASSLGQGYGYTF; CDR3nt: TGTGCCAGCAGTTTAGGACAGGGCTATGGCTACACCTTC
d_gene: -; j_gene: TRBJ1-3; abundance: -; v_gene: TRBV18; CDR3aa: CASSPNSGGLSGNTIYF; CDR3nt: TGTGCCAGCTCACCGAATTCTGGAGGCCTCTCTGGAAACACCATATATTTT
d_gene: -; j_gene: TRBJ2-7; abundance: -; v_gene: TRBV29-1; CDR3aa: CSVVWGRKYEQYF; CDR3nt: TGCAGCGTTGTCTGGGGGAGGAAATACGAGCAGTACTTC
d_gene: -; j_gene: TRBJ2-2; abundance: -; v_gene: TRBV9; CDR3aa: CASSSVDVLANTGELFF; CDR3nt: TGTGCCAGCAGCTCGGTTGATGTACTTGCGAACACCGGGGAGCTGTTTTTT
d_gene: TRBD2; j_gene: TRBJ2-2; abundance: -; v_gene: TRBV11-3; CDR3aa: CASSPGLAGGPGELFF; CDR3nt: TGTGCCAGCAGCCCGGGGCTAGCGGGGGGTCCCGGGGAGCTGTTTTTT